The T cell receptor beta chain described here comes from a study of patients and donors after allogeneic stem cell transplantation. By its share, this clonotype is medium-sized (0.01 to 0.1%). In germline, CDR1 is MGHRA, CDR2 YSYEKL. After removal of 4 bases from V and 5 bases from J, the junction contained 5 bases not matched to a gene. The CDR3 is made up of 14 amino acids. TCRdb fed the RT-PCR reads into MiXCR, producing one record per CDR3 protein. The table has fewer than 10,000 distinct CDR3 sequences, approximately 4.2% seen once. The sequencing sample was made of blood, either unsorted or a sorted T cell fraction (not recorded which). The clonotype originates from a human donor who was either an allogeneic HSCT recipient or a stem cell or donor lymphocyte infusion donor (not recorded which). It is not recorded whose cells these are; they may come from a transplant donor. The genes are TRBV4-1 and TRBJ1-1, with TRBD1 identical over 9 bases. This chain's CDR3 is CASSRDRGGTEAFF. In DNA form, the CDR3 reads TGCGCCAGCAGCCGAGACAGGGGGGGGACTGAAGCTTTCTTT.